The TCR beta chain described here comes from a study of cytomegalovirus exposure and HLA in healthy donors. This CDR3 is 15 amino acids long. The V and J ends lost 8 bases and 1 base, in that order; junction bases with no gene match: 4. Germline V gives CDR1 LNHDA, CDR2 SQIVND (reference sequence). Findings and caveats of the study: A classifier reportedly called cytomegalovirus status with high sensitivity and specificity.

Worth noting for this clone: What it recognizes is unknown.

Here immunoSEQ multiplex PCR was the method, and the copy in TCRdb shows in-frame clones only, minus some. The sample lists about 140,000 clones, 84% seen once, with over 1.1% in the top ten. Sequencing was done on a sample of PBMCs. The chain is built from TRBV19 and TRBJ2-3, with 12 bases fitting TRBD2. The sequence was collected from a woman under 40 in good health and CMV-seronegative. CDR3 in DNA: TGTGCCAGTGCACTAGCGGGGGGTCGCACAGATACGCAGTATTTT. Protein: CASALAGGRTDTQYF.